This is a list of T cell receptor beta chains from one sample in a study of response to subunit inactivated influenza vaccine. MiXCR, run by TCRdb on the RT-PCR reads, gives a single entry per CDR3 protein. The top ten clones hold roughly 14% of a sample with more than 400,000 distinct CDR3 sequences, 6% to 9% of them seen once. Sequenced material: PBMCs from blood, taken 23 to 25 months after vaccination. These TCRs come from a man between 50 and 75 years old who received an inactivated influenza vaccine. Both conserved end residues are part of each CDR3. D genes are given only for firm matches. Only some rows state a clone size, as once, few, many or a class for expanded clones.

j_call clone_size v_call d_call cdr3_aa cdr3_nt
TRBJ2-1 - TRBV7-3 TRBD2 CASSLTPSGNFYNEQFF TGTGCCAGCAGCTTAACTCCTAGCGGGAACTTTTACAATGAGCAGTTCTTC
TRBJ2-1 few TRBV18 TRBD2 CASSGEGYDEQFF TGTGCCAGCTCCGGGGAGGGATACGATGAGCAGTTCTTC
TRBJ2-5 - TRBV7-7 - CASSLEGAGAFRWEGETQYF TGTGCTAGCAGCTTAGAAGGGGCAGGGGCCTTCCGTTGGGAAGGAGAGACCCAGTACTTC
TRBJ2-3 few TRBV29-1 - CSVSVLGGSTDTQYF TGCAGCGTTTCGGTTTTAGGGGGGAGCACAGATACGCAGTATTTT
TRBJ2-3 - TRBV6-5 - CASSYSRSSTDTQYF TGTGCCAGCAGTTATTCCAGGTCTAGCACAGATACGCAGTATTTT
TRBJ2-5 many TRBV5-5 - CASSLVTGLVETQYF TGTGCCAGCAGCTTGGTAACAGGGCTTGTCGAGACCCAGTACTTC
TRBJ2-5 few TRBV20-1 - CSARDLQDTQETQYF TGCAGTGCTAGAGATCTCCAGGATACCCAAGAGACCCAGTACTTC
TRBJ2-7 - TRBV7-2 TRBD2 CASSLTAGDSYEQYF TGTGCCAGCAGCTTAACAGCGGGGGACTCCTACGAGCAGTACTTC
TRBJ2-7 - TRBV20-1 TRBD2 CSARELGLAGIYEQYF TGCAGTGCTAGAGAATTGGGGCTAGCGGGAATCTACGAGCAGTACTTC
TRBJ1-5 - TRBV21-1 - CASSNLADGINQPQHF TGTGCCAGCAGCAACCTCGCGGACGGAATAAATCAGCCCCAGCATTTT
TRBJ2-5 - TRBV29-1 TRBD1 CSVEEDRVQTQYF TGCAGCGTTGAAGAGGACAGGGTGCAGACCCAGTACTTC
TRBJ2-5 - TRBV20-1 TRBD2 CSASGTSGGNQETQYF TGCAGTGCCAGTGGGACTAGCGGGGGCAACCAAGAGACCCAGTACTTC
TRBJ2-1 few TRBV5-1 - CASSFGLVQFF TGCGCCAGCAGCTTTGGGCTCGTGCAGTTCTTC
TRBJ2-4 - TRBV12-3/TRBV12-4 TRBD2 CASSLSGRGKNIQYF TGTGCCAGCAGTCTTAGCGGGAGGGGCAAAAACATTCAGTACTTC
TRBJ2-5 few TRBV7-9 - CASSLAGREVSETQYF TGTGCCAGCAGCTTAGCGGGACGTGAGGTCTCGGAGACCCAGTACTTC